Listed below are T cell receptor beta chains from one sample, sequenced in a study of early T cells in non-severe SARS-CoV-2 infection. MiXCR, run by TCRdb on the 5' RACE reads, gives a single entry per CDR3 protein. The sample consists of about 60,000 distinct CDR3 sequences, more than 8.5% of them appearing once. The sequenced sample consisted of whole blood. Receptors were obtained from an adult who was a healthcare worker with PCR-confirmed SARS-CoV-2 infection or an uninfected control (not recorded which). Each CDR3 is given with its conserved first and last residue. The D gene is left open where the match is weak. Clone size appears in some rows only: once, few, many, or a class for an expanded clone.

J: TRBJ2-3; V: TRBV7-2; size: -; D: -; CDR3: CASSPYVADTQYF; DNA: TGTGCCAGCAGCCCATATGTGGCAGATACGCAGTATTTT
J: TRBJ1-1; V: TRBV13; size: -; D: -; CDR3: CASSPGSTFTEAFF; DNA: TGTGCCAGCAGTCCGGGGAGTACCTTCACTGAAGCTTTCTTT
J: TRBJ2-2; V: TRBV24-1; size: -; D: TRBD1; CDR3: CATSDRDRGSTGELFF; DNA: TGTGCCACCAGTGACCGGGACAGGGGTTCCACCGGGGAGCTGTTTTTT
J: TRBJ1-2; V: TRBV6-6; size: few; D: -; CDR3: CASSKFPRDYGYTF; DNA: TGTGCCAGCAGTAAGTTCCCCCGGGACTATGGCTACACCTTC
J: TRBJ2-6; V: TRBV29-1; size: many; D: -; CDR3: CSGGSGANVLTF; DNA: TGCAGCGGGGGTTCTGGGGCCAACGTCCTGACTTTC
J: TRBJ1-2; V: TRBV6-2/TRBV6-3; size: many; D: -; CDR3: CASRTGSLYVYGYTF; DNA: TGTGCCAGCAGGACCGGGTCTTTGTACGTCTATGGCTACACCTTC
J: TRBJ2-7; V: TRBV10-3; size: -; D: TRBD1; CDR3: CAIRGTGPYEQYF; DNA: TGTGCCATCAGGGGGACAGGGCCCTACGAGCAGTACTTC
J: TRBJ1-3; V: TRBV3-1; size: many; D: -; CDR3: CASSPGRLYSGNTIYF; DNA: TGTGCCAGCAGCCCGGGACGGTTATACTCTGGAAACACCATATATTTT
J: TRBJ1-1; V: TRBV7-2; size: many; D: TRBD1; CDR3: CASSLGQGWYMNTEAFF; DNA: TGTGCCAGCAGCTTGGGACAGGGGTGGTACATGAACACTGAAGCTTTCTTT
J: TRBJ1-5; V: TRBV20-1; size: many; D: -; CDR3: CSATLGRGDQPQHF; DNA: TGCAGTGCTACCCTCGGGAGGGGGGATCAGCCCCAGCATTTT
J: TRBJ2-3; V: TRBV3-1; size: -; D: -; CDR3: CASSQEGTDTQYF; DNA: TGTGCCAGCAGCCAAGAGGGAACAGATACGCAGTATTTT
J: TRBJ2-2; V: TRBV10-3; size: many; D: -; CDR3: CAISDTRTNTGELFF; DNA: TGTGCCATCAGTGATACGCGGACGAACACCGGGGAGCTGTTTTTT
J: TRBJ1-1; V: TRBV3-1; size: -; D: TRBD1; CDR3: CASSHRDRVGEAFF; DNA: TGTGCCAGCAGCCATCGGGACAGGGTTGGTGAAGCTTTCTTT